This TCR beta chain appears in the sequencing data of a study of T cell responses to AZD1222 COVID-19 vaccine. General study points: Reports indicate that nearly half of spike-specific TCRs are directed at unmutated variant regions. The sample set comprised mostly white British donors with more females, and clonal diversity was possibly underestimated.

Concerning this clone: The antigen is not known.

The data were produced by immunoSEQ multiplex PCR, yet TCRdb's version contains in-frame clones alone and is incomplete. The sample carries some 150,000 clones, roughly nine tenths recorded once. This specimen was peripheral blood, taken on day 0 of AZD1222 vaccination. The receptor was derived from an adult in good health.

The CDR3 sequence is CASSHRASAAGELFF. The CDR3 DNA reads as TGTGCCAGCAGCCACCGGGCCTCTGCCGCCGGGGAGCTGTTTTTT. The chain uses TRBV3-1 (or the pseudogene TRBV3-2) and TRBJ2-2, with D unclear. The CDR3 contains 15 residues. Germline lookup yields CDR1 LGHDT and CDR2 YNNKEL (reference sequence). V was clipped by 3 bases and J by 6 bases, with 14 bases between them.